This TCR beta chain was sequenced during a study of blood T cell repertoires in COVID-19. At the level of the study: Nucleic acid was either cDNA or gDNA, and it came from T cells, B-cell-depleted T cells, or PBMCs.

Authors' analysis steps: Using reference gene primer amplification, nucleated cell counts were estimated. Data came from immunoSEQ multiplex PCR; TCRdb stores just in-frame clones and leaves some out. That table furnishes V, J and clone size, whereas the DNA furnished D and trimming. This sample carries some 100,000 clones, around 90% of them seen once, and the ten largest clones take about 6.5%. The V end lost 4 bases, the J end lost 1 base, and 13 bases lay between the germline ends. The CDR3 totals 16 residues. Germline V gene sequence: CDR1 SEHNR, CDR2 FQNEAQ (reference sequence). This clonotype originated in a woman aged 55-69 years with acute or convalescent COVID-19. What was sequenced was peripheral blood. The gene calls are TRBV7-9 and TRBJ2-2; D call uncertain. CDR3 protein: CASSSTQTLNTGELFF. The CDR3, as DNA: TGTGCCAGCAGCTCCACTCAGACACTGAACACCGGGGAGCTGTTTTTT.